This T cell receptor beta chain is from a study of T cell repertoires in cytomegalovirus infection. In the study overall: Through public TCR beta signatures, both CMV infection and matching HLA type were indicated. Findings of the study overall: HLA-C-restricted CMV-specific TCR beta clonotypes prevailed in the ex vivo response. Carriage of CMV together with the relevant HLA was identifiable through cumulative public TCR beta family frequency.

The junction had 7 bases not matched to a gene; V was cut back by 6 bases and J by 7 bases. The CDR3 extends over 15 amino acids. Germline V gives CDR1 SGHVS, CDR2 FQNEAQ. TCRdb re-called the reads with MiXCR, one entry per CDR3 protein. Among approximately 700,000 distinct CDR3 sequences, 35% to 45% were seen once, and the ten largest hold 2.8%. This clonotype occurred a few times. Its specificity is unknown. V is TRBV7-8 and J is TRBJ1-6; 9 positions match TRBD1. The sequenced sample consisted of PBMCs. The TCR was taken from a human donor in good health (CMV status not recorded). Some clones in this sample may be carry-over from other donors' samples. In DNA form, the CDR3 reads TGTGCCAGCAGGCGAGCCGGGACAGGGAATTCACCCCTCCACTTT. Translating it yields CASRRAGTGNSPLHF.